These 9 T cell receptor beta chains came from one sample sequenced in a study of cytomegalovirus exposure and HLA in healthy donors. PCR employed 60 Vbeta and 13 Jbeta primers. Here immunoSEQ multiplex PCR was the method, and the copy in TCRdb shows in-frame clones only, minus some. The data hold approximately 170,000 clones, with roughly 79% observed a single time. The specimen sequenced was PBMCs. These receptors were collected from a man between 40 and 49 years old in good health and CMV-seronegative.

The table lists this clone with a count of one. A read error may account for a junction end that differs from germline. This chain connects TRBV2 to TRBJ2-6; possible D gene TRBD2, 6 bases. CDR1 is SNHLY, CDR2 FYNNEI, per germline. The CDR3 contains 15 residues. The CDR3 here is CASSVGGSGANGLTF. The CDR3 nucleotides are TGTGCCAGCAGTGTAGGAGGGTCTGGGGCCAACGGCCTGACTTTC.

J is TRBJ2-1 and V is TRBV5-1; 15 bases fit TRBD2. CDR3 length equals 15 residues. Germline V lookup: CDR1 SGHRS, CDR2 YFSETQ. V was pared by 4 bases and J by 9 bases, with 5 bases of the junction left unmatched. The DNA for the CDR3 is TGCGCCAGCAGCGGGGGACTAGCGGGAGGTGGTGAGCAGTTCTTC. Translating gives CASSGGLAGGGEQFF. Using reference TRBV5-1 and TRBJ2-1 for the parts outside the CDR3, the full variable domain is KAGVTQTPRYLIKTRGQQVTLSCSPISGHRSVSWYQQTPGQGLQFLFEYFSETQRNKGNFPGRFSGRQFSNSRSEMNVSTLELGDSALYLCASSGGLAGGGEQFFGPGTRLTVL.

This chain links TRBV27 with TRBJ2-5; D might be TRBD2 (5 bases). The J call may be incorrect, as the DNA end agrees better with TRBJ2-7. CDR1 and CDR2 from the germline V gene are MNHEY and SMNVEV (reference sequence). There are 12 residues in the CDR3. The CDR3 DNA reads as TGTGCCAGCAAGAGCGGTCCCTACGAGCAGTACTTC. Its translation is CASKSGPYEQYF.

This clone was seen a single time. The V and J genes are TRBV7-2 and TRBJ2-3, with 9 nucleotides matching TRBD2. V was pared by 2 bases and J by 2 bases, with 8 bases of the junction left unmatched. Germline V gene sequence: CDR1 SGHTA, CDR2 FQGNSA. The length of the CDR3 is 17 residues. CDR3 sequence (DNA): TGTGCCAGCAGCTTACAAGGCCTAGCGGGATCCACAGATACGCAGTATTTT. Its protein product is CASSLQGLAGSTDTQYF.

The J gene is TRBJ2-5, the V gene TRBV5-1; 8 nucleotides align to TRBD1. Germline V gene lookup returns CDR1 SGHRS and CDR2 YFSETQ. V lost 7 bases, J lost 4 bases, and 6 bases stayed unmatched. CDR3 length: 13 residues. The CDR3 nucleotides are TGCGCCAGCGGGGACAGGCCCACAGAGACCCAGTACTTC. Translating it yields CASGDRPTETQYF.

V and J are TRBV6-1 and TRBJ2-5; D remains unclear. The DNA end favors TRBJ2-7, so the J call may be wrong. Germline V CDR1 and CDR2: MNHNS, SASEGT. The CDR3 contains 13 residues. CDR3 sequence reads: CASSDRSPYEQYF. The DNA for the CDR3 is TGTGCCAGCAGTGATAGATCCCCCTACGAGCAGTACTTC.

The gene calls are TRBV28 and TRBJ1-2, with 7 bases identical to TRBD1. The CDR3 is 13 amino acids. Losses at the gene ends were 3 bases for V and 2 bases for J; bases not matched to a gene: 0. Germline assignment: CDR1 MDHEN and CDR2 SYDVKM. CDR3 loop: CASSLGQNYGYTF. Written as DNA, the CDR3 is TGTGCCAGCAGTTTGGGACAGAACTATGGCTACACCTTC.

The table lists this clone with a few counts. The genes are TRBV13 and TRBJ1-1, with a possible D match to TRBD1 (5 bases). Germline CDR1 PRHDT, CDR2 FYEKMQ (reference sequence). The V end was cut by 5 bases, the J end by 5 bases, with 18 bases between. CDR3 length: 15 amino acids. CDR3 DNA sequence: TGTGCCAGCAGCCTATCACCAAACCAGGGAACTGAAGCTTTCTTT. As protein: CASSLSPNQGTEAFF.

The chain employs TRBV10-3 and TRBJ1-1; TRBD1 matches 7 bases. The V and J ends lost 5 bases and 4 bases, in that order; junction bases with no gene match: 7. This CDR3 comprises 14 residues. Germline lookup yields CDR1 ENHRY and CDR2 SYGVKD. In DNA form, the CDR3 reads TGTGCCATCAGTTCAGGGGGTCGGGCCACTGAAGCTTTCTTT. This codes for CAISSGGRATEAFF.